Given below is one T cell receptor beta chain in context. CDR1 MDHEN and CDR2 SYDVKM come from the germline V gene. Trimming took 4 bases from V and 2 from J; bases not matched to a gene: 3. The CDR3 has 15 residues. The data were taken from a study of blood T cell repertoires in COVID-19. The wider study: T cells, B-cell-depleted T cells, or PBMCs supplied cDNA or gDNA.

Assay: immunoSEQ multiplex PCR; the TCRdb copy retains only in-frame clones and omits some. Of 130,000 to 150,000 clones listed, approximately 81% are singletons. The clonotype was recovered from a human donor in a cohort sampled during active COVID-19. The chain couples TRBV28 to TRBJ1-2; 11 nucleotides agree with TRBD1. The sequenced sample was peripheral blood. In DNA, the CDR3 is TGTGCCAGCAGTTACGGGACAGGGGGAAACTATGGCTACACCTTC. This gives the protein CASSYGTGGNYGYTF.